A single sample is the source of the 15 T cell receptor beta chains below, sequenced in a study of shared clonotypes between healthy human individuals. Assay used: immunoSEQ multiplex PCR; TCRdb lists only in-frame clones, some missing. Of 2 million or so clones listed, about 95% are singletons. Naive CD8 cells lacked CD45RO and underwent positive selection for CCR7, leaving out terminally differentiated effector memory CD45RA+ cells. The material sequenced was naive CD8+ T cells sorted from blood. The receptor set was obtained from a young man in good health.

The chain couples TRBV4-1 to TRBJ2-1; maybe TRBD2 (6 bases). Germline CDR1 and CDR2: MGHRA and YSYEKL. With 7 bases removed from V and 7 bases from J, the gap between germline ends came to 11 bases. This CDR3 is built from 12 residues. CDR3 sequence (DNA): TGCGCCAGCACCTCCGGGGGAAATGAGCAGTTCTTC. This translates into CASTSGGNEQFF.

The chain has TRBV4-2 and TRBJ2-2, with D possibly being TRBD1 (6 bases). The CDR3 runs 17 residues. Trimming took off 4 bases at V and 6 bases at J, with 21 bases between the two ends. Germline values: CDR1 LGHNA, CDR2 YNFKEQ. In DNA form, the CDR3 reads TGTGCCAGCAGCCCCAAGCGAGACAGGACCGCGGCCGGGGAGCTGTTTTTT. Protein: CASSPKRDRTAAGELFF.

This clone appeared a single time. The chain recombines TRBV30 with TRBJ1-4; D not certain. V was trimmed by 5 bases and J by 3 bases, leaving 7 bases between them. Germline lookup yields CDR1 GTSNPN and CDR2 SVGIG (reference sequence). CDR3 length equals 12 residues. The CDR3 protein is CAWGWSNEKLFF. Here the CDR3 DNA reads TGTGCCTGGGGTTGGTCTAATGAAAAACTGTTTTTT.

The rearrangement joins TRBV7-9 to TRBJ1-4; D gene ambiguous. V was cut by 6 bases and J by 7 bases, with 15 bases left in between. Germline CDR1 is SEHNR and CDR2 is FQNEAQ (reference sequence). The CDR3 is 14 amino acids. Here the CDR3 reads CASSYHNLREKLFF. The CDR3 DNA follows: TGTGCCAGCAGTTATCATAATTTACGTGAAAAACTGTTTTTT. Supplemented by reference TRBV7-9 and TRBJ1-4, the full variable domain reads DTGVSQNPRHKITKRGQNVTFRCDPISEHNRLYWYRQTLGQGPEFLTYFQNEAQLEKSRLLSDRFSAERPKGSFSTLEIQRTEQGDSAMYLCASSYHNLREKLFFGSGTQLSVL.

The rearrangement links TRBV5-6 to TRBJ2-7; TRBD2 matches 7 bases. This CDR3 has 15 residues. CDR1 SGHDT and CDR2 YYEEEE come from the germline V gene. The trim removed 4 bases at V and 3 bases at J, leaving 10 bases unmatched. The CDR3 bases are TGTGCCAGCAGCGCAAGCGGGACGGAAAGCTACGAGCAGTACTTC. It codes for CASSASGTESYEQYF. The full variable domain, completed using reference TRBV5-6 and TRBJ2-7, is DAGVTQSPTHLIKTRGQQVTLRCSPKSGHDTVSWYQQALGQGPQFIFQYYEEEERQRGNFPDRFSGHQFPNYSSELNVNALLLGDSALYLCASSASGTESYEQYFGPGTRLTVT.

The V gene is TRBV7-9, the J gene TRBJ2-5; D ambiguous. Germline CDR1 and CDR2: SEHNR and FQNEAQ (reference sequence). The CDR3 loop spans 15 amino acids. Trimming took off 4 bases at V and 5 bases at J, with 17 bases between the two ends. The CDR3 loop is CASSSPPQLEETQYF. The CDR3 coding sequence is TGTGCCAGCAGCTCACCCCCGCAGCTAGAGGAGACCCAGTACTTC.

The DNA of the CDR3 is TGTGCCAGCAGCAAGCATGGGGGGCCAGATACGCAGTATTTT. Its translation is CASSKHGGPDTQYF. The chain uses TRBV5-6 and TRBJ2-3, with D perhaps TRBD1 or TRBD2 (6 bases each). Trimming took 4 bases from V and 4 from J, leaving 13 bases between them. The CDR3 has 14 amino acids. Per germline, CDR1 SGHDT and CDR2 YYEEEE.

As for this clone: Other DNA sequences within the sample encode an identical CDR3. The V gene is TRBV7-9, the J gene TRBJ2-3; tentative D call: TRBD2 (5 bases). CDR1 and CDR2 from the germline V gene are SEHNR and FQNEAQ (reference sequence). V dropped 5 bases and J dropped 0 bases, with 12 bases sitting between them. There are 15 residues in the CDR3. CDR3: CASSPPRGSTDTQYF. The CDR3 bases are TGTGCCAGCAGCCCCCCCCGAGGGAGCACAGATACGCAGTATTTT.

This clone appeared a single time. This chain links TRBV27 with TRBJ2-7; 10 nucleotides match TRBD2. With V trimmed by 5 bases and J by 4 bases, 5 bases remained unmatched. CDR3 length equals 14 residues. Per the germline V gene, CDR1 is MNHEY and CDR2 is SMNVEV (reference sequence). The CDR3 loop reads CASSPSGGVYEQYF. CDR3 sequence (DNA): TGTGCCAGCAGTCCGAGCGGGGGGGTTTACGAGCAGTACTTC.

This chain uses TRBV10-3 with TRBJ2-1; a weak D match, TRBD1 (5 bases). Germline lookup yields CDR1 ENHRY and CDR2 SYGVKD. V lost 5 bases and J lost 2, with 19 bases in between. CDR3 size: 17 residues. CDR3 sequence: CAISPLPEDRPYNEQFF. As DNA, the CDR3 is TGTGCCATCAGTCCCCTCCCCGAAGACAGACCCTACAATGAGCAGTTCTTC.

The chain combines TRBV29-1 with TRBJ2-3; 8 bases match TRBD2. V lost 4 bases to trimming and J lost 5 bases; unmatched junction nucleotides: 5. This CDR3 spans 13 amino acids. Germline V gene sequence: CDR1 SQVTM, CDR2 ANQGSEA. CDR3 region: CSVVLAGVDTQYF. Here the CDR3 DNA reads TGCAGCGTTGTTCTAGCGGGTGTAGATACGCAGTATTTT.

The V call is TRBV7-8, the J call TRBJ2-5, with D tentatively TRBD1 (5 bases). V lost 5 bases to trimming and J lost 5 bases, with 18 bases between them. The CDR3 is 15 residues long. Germline-derived CDR1 and CDR2 are SGHVS and FQNEAQ. The CDR3: CASSPMGRAMETQYF. The CDR3, as DNA: TGTGCCAGCAGCCCTATGGGCAGGGCGATGGAGACCCAGTACTTC. The variable domain in full, with the rest retrieved from reference TRBV7-8 and TRBJ2-5, is GAGVSQSPRYKVAKRGQDVALRCDPISGHVSLFWYQQALGQGPEFLTYFQNEAQLDKSGLPSDRFFAERPEGSVSTLKIQRTQQEDSAVYLCASSPMGRAMETQYFGPGTRLLVL.

This chain connects TRBV5-1 to TRBJ1-5; TRBD1 matches 7 bases. Unmatched junction bases numbered 13, after V lost 3 bases and J lost 4 bases. The CDR3 runs to 17 residues. Germline V gene data show CDR1 as SGHRS and CDR2 as YFSETQ. The CDR3 here is CASSSQPRDRTNQPQHF. The CDR3 DNA is TGCGCCAGCAGCTCCCAGCCCCGGGACAGAACTAATCAGCCCCAGCATTTT.

The chain has TRBV13 and TRBJ2-5; D might be TRBD1 (5 bases). Germline V gives CDR1 PRHDT, CDR2 FYEKMQ (reference sequence). The CDR3 covers 14 residues. Trimming cost V 1 base and J 1 base, with 7 bases left between them. The CDR3 coding sequence is TGTGCCAGCAGCTTAGAGGGGATCCAAGAGACCCAGTACTTC. Protein sequence: CASSLEGIQETQYF.

About this clone: Other DNA sequences from this sample encode an identical CDR3 as well. V usage is TRBV28 and J usage is TRBJ1-4, with D unclear. Trimming removed 2 bases from V and 0 bases from J, with 4 bases in between. Germline values: CDR1 MDHEN, CDR2 SYDVKM. This CDR3 region has 14 residues. The CDR3 spells CASSLVATNEKLFF. The CDR3 DNA sequence: TGTGCCAGCAGTTTAGTTGCAACTAATGAAAAACTGTTTTTT.